The present entry profiles one T cell receptor (beta chain) with its context. This entry belongs to a study of blood T cell repertoires in COVID-19. Turning to the study itself: The samples span acute and convalescent COVID-19 from the United States, Italy and Spain. Sources were T cells, B-cell-depleted T cells, or PBMCs; the material itself was cDNA or gDNA.

In the original analysis: Estimated nucleated cell counts came from reference gene primer amplification. Clones were sequenced by immunoSEQ multiplex PCR, and TCRdb holds only the in-frame ones, with some missing. Clone size and the V and J calls come from that table; the DNA yielded D and trimming. The data show about 160,000 clones, 87% seen once. Per the germline V gene, CDR1 is LGHDT and CDR2 is YNNKEL (reference sequence). The CDR3 is 14 amino acids. V shed 2 bases and J shed 8 bases, with 15 bases lying between them. The clonotype comes from a woman between 55 and 75 years old who had recovered from COVID-19. Material: peripheral blood. The V gene is TRBV3-1 (or the pseudogene TRBV3-2), the J gene TRBJ1-2; tentatively, D is TRBD1 (6 bases). CDR3 region: CASSQQTGRGGYTF. In DNA form, the CDR3 reads TGTGCCAGCAGCCAACAAACAGGGCGCGGAGGCTACACCTTC.